Each of the 28 T cell receptor beta chains below was sequenced from the same sample in a study of blood T cell repertoires in COVID-19. Measured with immunoSEQ multiplex PCR; TCRdb has only the in-frame clones, and not every one. The sample lists approximately 260,000 clones, 85% to 90% occurring once. The sequenced sample was peripheral blood. The receptor source for this set is a woman in her forties who had recovered from COVID-19.

The rearrangement uses TRBV6-5 and TRBJ2-2; TRBD1 matches 8 bases. This CDR3 is built from 16 residues. The germline CDR1 and CDR2 sequences are MNHEY and SVGAGI. V gave up 3 bases and J gave up 5 bases; unmatched junction bases: 8. CDR3: CASSYEGTGDTGELFF. For the CDR3, the DNA is TGTGCCAGCAGTTATGAGGGGACAGGTGATACCGGGGAGCTGTTTTTT.

This chain joins TRBV7-2 and TRBJ1-2; D is ambiguous. CDR3 length: 16 residues. Trimming removed 1 base from V and 0 bases from J, with 12 bases in between. Germline V lookup: CDR1 SGHTA, CDR2 FQGNSA. The CDR3 region is CASSLDMWAANYGYTF. The CDR3 DNA follows: TGTGCCAGCAGCTTAGACATGTGGGCAGCTAACTATGGCTACACCTTC.

The gene calls are TRBV19 and TRBJ1-1, with 10 positions matching TRBD1. V lost 9 bases and J lost 5; bases outside the gene matches: 6. Germline assignment: CDR1 LNHDA and CDR2 SQIVND (reference sequence). The CDR3 sequence is 13 residues long. The CDR3 loop is CASQTGGETEAFF. The CDR3 region has the DNA TGTGCCAGCCAGACAGGGGGCGAAACTGAAGCTTTCTTT.

As to this clone: Sequence at one end of the junction differs from germline and may be a read error. This CDR3 is also generated by other DNA sequences in the sample. The chain combines TRBV3-1 (or the pseudogene TRBV3-2) with TRBJ1-6, with D maybe TRBD1 (6 bases). CDR3 size: 16 residues. In germline, CDR1 is LGHDT, CDR2 YNNKEL (reference sequence). This CDR3 is CASSLDSNSYNSPLHF. The CDR3 DNA sequence: TGTGCCAGCAGCCTGGACAGTAACTCCTATAATTCACCTCTCCACTTT.

This clone has just one count. The gene calls are TRBV7-2 and TRBJ2-3, with 8 nucleotides matching TRBD2. The CDR3 is made up of 15 amino acids. After removal of 2 bases from V and 1 base from J, the junction contained 2 bases not matched to a gene. Germline CDR1 SGHTA, CDR2 FQGNSA. CDR3 residues: CASSLTSGGTDTQYF. CDR3 DNA: TGTGCCAGCAGCTTAACTAGCGGTGGCACAGATACGCAGTATTTT.

J is TRBJ1-4 and V is TRBV28, with unresolved D. The V gene's germline CDR1 is MDHEN and CDR2 SYDVKM. The CDR3 length is 14 residues. V lost 3 bases and J 8 bases, leaving 13 bases between the germline ends. Written as DNA, the CDR3 is TGTGCCAGCAGTTTCATCCATTCGGGAGAAAAACTGTTTTTT. Protein product: CASSFIHSGEKLFF. Drawing the rest from reference TRBV28 and TRBJ1-4, the complete variable domain is DVKVTQSSRYLVKRTGEKVFLECVQDMDHENMFWYRQDPGLGLRLIYFSYDVKMKEKGDIPEGYSVSREKKERFSLILESASTNQTSMYLCASSFIHSGEKLFFGSGTQLSVL.

This clone occurred a few times. This rearrangement joins TRBV5-6 to TRBJ2-1; 8 positions match TRBD2. This CDR3 region has 15 residues. Trimming at V came to 1 base and at J to 3 bases, leaving 3 bases not matched to a gene. Germline CDR1 reads SGHDT; CDR2 reads YYEEEE. CDR3: CASSLSGGFYNEQFF. The CDR3 coding sequence is TGTGCCAGCAGCTTGAGCGGGGGCTTCTACAATGAGCAGTTCTTC. The full variable domain, its missing parts supplied by reference TRBV5-6 and TRBJ2-1, is DAGVTQSPTHLIKTRGQQVTLRCSPKSGHDTVSWYQQALGQGPQFIFQYYEEEERQRGNFPDRFSGHQFPNYSSELNVNALLLGDSALYLCASSLSGGFYNEQFFGPGTRLTVL.

The chain links TRBV11-2 to TRBJ1-3; D ambiguous. Deletions cut 2 bases from V and 4 bases from J, with 3 bases between. CDR3 size: 12 residues. The germline gives CDR1 SGHAT, CDR2 FQNNGV. CDR3 loop: CASSLQGNTIYF. The DNA for the CDR3 is TGTGCCAGCAGCTTACAGGGAAACACCATATATTTT.

This clone was seen more than once but under ten times. This chain uses TRBV2 with TRBJ2-2, with 7 bases matching TRBD2. V dropped 8 bases and J dropped 6; count of bases not matched to a gene: 9. In germline, CDR1 is SNHLY, CDR2 FYNNEI. The CDR3 is 14 amino acids. The CDR3 sequence: CASREAGTAGELFF. In DNA, the CDR3 is TGTGCCAGCCGGGAGGCGGGGACGGCCGGGGAGCTGTTTTTT.

The rearrangement links TRBV15 to TRBJ2-2, with a tentative D call TRBD2 (6 bases). CDR1 LNHNV and CDR2 YYDKDF come from the germline V gene (reference sequence). V was cut by 1 base and J by 8 bases, with 26 bases left in between. There are 19 residues in the CDR3. The CDR3 coding sequence is TGTGCCACCAGCAGAGTGGGGTTACTAGATTCGCCCCGGGGGGGGGAGCTGTTTTTT. Translating it yields CATSRVGLLDSPRGGELFF.

The gene calls are TRBV6-5 and TRBJ1-2, with 7 nucleotides matching TRBD1. The CDR3 runs 13 residues. V trimming: 2 bases; J trimming: 6 bases; junction bases outside the gene matches: 3. Looked up from germline, CDR1 is MNHEY and CDR2 is SVGAGI. CDR3: CASSYGQGDGYTF. The CDR3 DNA reads TGTGCCAGCAGTTACGGGCAGGGGGATGGCTACACCTTC.

J is TRBJ1-4 and V is TRBV10-2; 10 bases agree with TRBD1. Germline lookup yields CDR1 WSHSY and CDR2 SAAADI. With 4 bases clipped from V and 6 bases from J, the junction kept 8 bases outside the gene matches. The CDR3 has 16 amino acids. This CDR3 is CASSGWTGGRDEKLFF. DNA for the CDR3: TGCGCCAGCAGTGGTTGGACAGGGGGTCGGGATGAAAAACTGTTTTTT.

The chain carries TRBV5-3 and TRBJ2-1; 10 nucleotides agree with TRBD2. TRBV5-3 is recorded as an ORF, its role being uncertain. With 4 bases clipped from V and 0 bases from J, the junction kept 4 bases outside the gene matches. CDR3 size: 16 residues. The chain's CDR3 is CARSPLAGSSYNEQFF. In nucleotides, the CDR3 is TGTGCCAGAAGCCCACTAGCGGGGAGCTCCTACAATGAGCAGTTCTTC.

The CDR3: CASSLALGTGGTGELFF. In nucleotides, the CDR3 is TGCGCCAGCAGCTTGGCCTTGGGGACAGGGGGCACCGGGGAGCTGTTTTTT. The V and J genes are TRBV5-1 and TRBJ2-2; 11 nucleotides agree with TRBD1. Germline trimming cut 0 bases from V and 4 bases from J; bases unmatched to any gene: 5. CDR3 length: 17 amino acids. Germline values: CDR1 SGHRS, CDR2 YFSETQ.

The V call is TRBV3-1 (or the pseudogene TRBV3-2), the J call TRBJ1-3; D remains ambiguous. Trimming pared 1 base from V and 4 bases from J, leaving 8 bases between. Germline assignment: CDR1 LGHDT and CDR2 YNNKEL (reference sequence). The CDR3 covers 14 residues. CDR3 in DNA: TGTGCCAGCAGCCAAGGTAGCGTCGGAAACACCATATATTTT. Translated: CASSQGSVGNTIYF.

This chain uses TRBV24-1 with TRBJ2-3; 10 bases fit TRBD2. V shed 0 bases and J 5 bases; nucleotides not matched to a gene: 4. The CDR3 has 16 amino acids. Germline CDR1 reads KGHDR; CDR2 reads SFDVKD. CDR3 protein: CATSDLTSGKLDTQYF. For the CDR3, the DNA is TGTGCCACCAGTGATTTGACTAGCGGGAAGTTAGATACGCAGTATTTT.

The rearrangement uses TRBV6-1 and TRBJ1-5, with D unresolved. Looked up from germline, CDR1 is MNHNS and CDR2 is SASEGT. V was shortened by 0 bases and J by 9 bases, with 9 bases between the two germline ends. This CDR3 contains 13 residues. The CDR3 loop reads CASSEAHHRPQHF. The CDR3 DNA reads TGTGCCAGCAGTGAAGCCCACCATAGGCCCCAGCATTTT.

The chain combines TRBV5-8 with TRBJ2-1, with D possibly being TRBD2 (5 bases). The CDR3 runs 13 residues. CDR1 is SGHTS, CDR2 YDEGEE, per germline. V lost 0 bases and J 9 bases, leaving 10 bases between the germline ends. CDR3 in amino acids: CASSLEETTEQFF. In DNA, the CDR3 is TGTGCCAGCAGCTTGGAAGAGACTACTGAGCAGTTCTTC.

The genes are TRBV6-5 and TRBJ1-2; D gene uncertain. Germline V gene lookup returns CDR1 MNHEY and CDR2 SVGAGI. The CDR3 has 13 residues. Trimming cost V 7 bases and J 7 bases, with 16 bases left between them. Written as DNA, the CDR3 is TGTGCCAGCATGGGAGCGGTAGGTTTTGGCTACACCTTC. It yields the protein CASMGAVGFGYTF.

This chain uses TRBV19 with TRBJ2-2, with TRBD2 as a possible D gene (6 bases). CDR3 length equals 12 residues. The V and J ends lost 6 bases and 10 bases respectively, with 12 bases between them. Per the germline V gene, CDR1 is LNHDA and CDR2 is SQIVND (reference sequence). The CDR3 DNA is TGTGCCAGTAGGGGGGAGGTGCAGGAGCTGTTTTTT. It is translated as CASRGEVQELFF.

A single count supports this clone. The CDR3 DNA is TGTGCCACCAGTGATTGGGCTAGACAGGGGATATGGGGCTACACCTTC. Protein product: CATSDWARQGIWGYTF. J is TRBJ1-2 and V is TRBV24-1, with TRBD1 matching 8 bases. The CDR3 consists of 16 residues. Trimming took 2 bases from V and 8 from J; bases not matched to a gene: 12. The V gene's germline CDR1 is KGHDR and CDR2 SFDVKD.

The V and J genes are TRBV12-5 and TRBJ2-2; the D gene is possibly TRBD1 (7 bases). The CDR3 is made up of 17 amino acids. Germline loops: CDR1 LGHNT, CDR2 FRNRAP. V shed 4 bases and J shed 6 bases, with 21 bases lying between them. The CDR3 sequence is CASGSLSGQGGAGELFF. DNA of the CDR3: TGTGCTAGTGGTTCACTCTCGGGTCAGGGGGGCGCCGGGGAGCTGTTTTTT.

J is TRBJ2-2 and V is TRBV11-2; 11 bases agree with TRBD2. This CDR3 is 18 amino acids long. The J segment lost 4 bases and the V segment lost 4 bases, leaving 11 bases of the junction unmatched. CDR1 is SGHAT, CDR2 FQNNGV, per germline. The CDR3 is CASSWGILAGVATGELFF. In DNA, the CDR3 is TGTGCCAGCAGCTGGGGGATACTAGCGGGAGTGGCCACCGGGGAGCTGTTTTTT.

This chain connects TRBV6-5 to TRBJ1-2; 10 bases align to TRBD1. V was clipped by 5 bases and J by 8 bases; unmatched bases: 5. Germline V CDR1 and CDR2: MNHEY, SVGAGI. The CDR3 consists of 13 residues. CDR3 amino acids: CASSPGTGVGYTF. DNA for the CDR3: TGTGCCAGCAGTCCCGGGACAGGGGTCGGCTACACCTTC.

The chain is built from TRBV7-9 and TRBJ1-6; 9 bases fit TRBD1. Germline lookup yields CDR1 SEHNR and CDR2 FQNEAQ (reference sequence). J was trimmed by 10 bases and V by 10 bases; bases with no gene match: 11. The CDR3 has 14 amino acids. The CDR3 sequence: CATETGTGWSPLHF. CDR3 coding DNA: TGTGCCACAGAAACCGGGACAGGGTGGTCACCCCTCCACTTT.

This clone appeared a single time. The V call is TRBV7-9, the J call TRBJ1-2, with D perhaps matching TRBD1 (6 bases). Germline lookup yields CDR1 SEHNR and CDR2 FQNEAQ (reference sequence). Trimming cost V 4 bases and J 4 bases, with 16 bases left between them. This CDR3 spans 15 amino acids. The DNA for the CDR3 is TGTGCCAGCAGCTCCCCACAGGGCGGGAGCTATGGCTACACCTTC. Protein sequence: CASSSPQGGSYGYTF.

The chain uses TRBV5-3 and TRBJ1-2; D gene ambiguous. TRBV5-3 is marked as an open reading frame, function uncertain. Trimming removed 5 bases at V and 4 bases at J, with 6 bases between. The CDR3 is 11 amino acids. DNA for the CDR3: TGTGCCAGAAGTCTCCTCTATGGCTACACCTTC. Translating it yields CARSLLYGYTF.

The V gene is TRBV9, the J gene TRBJ1-2; perhaps TRBD1 as D (6 bases). Germline V gives CDR1 SGDLS, CDR2 YYNGEE. V lost 3 bases to trimming and J lost 4 bases, with 22 bases between them. CDR3 length: 17 residues. The DNA of the CDR3 is TGTGCCAGCAGCGCGCTAGTGTCCGTACAGGGCACCTATGGCTACACCTTC. It codes for CASSALVSVQGTYGYTF.